This record covers a single TCR beta chain. Its antigen is currently unknown. With UMI labels, 5' RACE was used to prepare the TRB cDNA libraries. TCRdb reanalyzed the 5' RACE reads, giving one entry per CDR3 protein sequence and no DNA. The repertoire table contains 20,000 to 25,000 distinct CDR3 sequences. There are 13 residues in the CDR3. Germline V gene data show CDR1 as SGHVS and CDR2 as FQNEAQ. The source of the sample is a study of CXCR3-negative and CXCR3-positive naive CD8 T cells. Study-level findings and limits: Memory, not naive, CXCR3-negative and CXCR3-positive cells differed in TRBV-TRBJ usage. Both naive subsets carried similar amounts of surface CD5, so TCR strength was inferred from TRB CDR3 properties. Post-cryopreservation CXCR3 expression was partly diminished, and the bulk of assays employed fresh PBMCs.

The sample was memory CD8+ T cells from blood. This TCR was sampled from a human donor in good health. Some clones in this sample may be carry-over from other donors' samples. V gene TRBV7-8 combines with J gene TRBJ1-1. The chain's CDR3 is CASTNPRVFEAFF.